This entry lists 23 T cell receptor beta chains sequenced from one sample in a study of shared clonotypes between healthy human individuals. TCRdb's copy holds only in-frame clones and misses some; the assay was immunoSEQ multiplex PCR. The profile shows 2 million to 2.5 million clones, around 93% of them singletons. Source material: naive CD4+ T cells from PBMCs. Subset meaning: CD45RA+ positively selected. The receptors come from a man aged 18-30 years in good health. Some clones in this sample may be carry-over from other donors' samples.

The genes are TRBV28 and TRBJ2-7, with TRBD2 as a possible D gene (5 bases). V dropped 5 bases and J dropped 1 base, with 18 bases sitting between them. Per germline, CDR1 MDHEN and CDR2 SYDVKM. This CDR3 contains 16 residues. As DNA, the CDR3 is TGTGCCAGCAGTACACCTCTAGCCGGGGTTTCCTACGAGCAGTACTTC. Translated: CASSTPLAGVSYEQYF.

CDR3 residues: CASSLGSLNWGKLFF. The DNA of the CDR3 is TGTGCCAGCAGCTTAGGGTCACTAAATTGGGGAAAACTGTTTTTT. This chain joins TRBV7-2 and TRBJ1-4; D is undetermined. CDR1 is SGHTA, CDR2 FQGNSA, per germline. The V end was cut by 1 base, the J end by 10 bases, with 16 bases between. CDR3 length: 15 amino acids.

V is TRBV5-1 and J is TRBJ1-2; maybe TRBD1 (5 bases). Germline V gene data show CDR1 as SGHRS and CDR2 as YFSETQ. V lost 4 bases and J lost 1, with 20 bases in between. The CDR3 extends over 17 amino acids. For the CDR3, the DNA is TGCGCCAGCAGCCCAATGGGTGCAGGGATTGTTAACTATGGCTACACCTTC. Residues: CASSPMGAGIVNYGYTF.

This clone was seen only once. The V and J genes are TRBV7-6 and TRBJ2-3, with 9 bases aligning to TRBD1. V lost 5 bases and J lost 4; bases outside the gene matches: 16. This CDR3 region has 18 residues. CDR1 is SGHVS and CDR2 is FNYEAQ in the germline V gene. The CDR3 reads CASSNSRYRDRVPDTQYF. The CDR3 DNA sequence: TGTGCCAGCAGCAATAGTCGGTACCGGGACAGGGTTCCAGATACGCAGTATTTT.

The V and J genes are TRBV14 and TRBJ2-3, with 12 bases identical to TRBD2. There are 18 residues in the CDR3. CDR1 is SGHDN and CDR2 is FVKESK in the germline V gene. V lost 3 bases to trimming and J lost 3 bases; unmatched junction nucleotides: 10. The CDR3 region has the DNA TGTGCCAGCAGCCACAATAGGGGACTAGCGGGTGTGACAGATACGCAGTATTTT. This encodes CASSHNRGLAGVTDTQYF.

This CDR3 reads CASSLEVSTDTQYF. The CDR3 coding sequence is TGTGCCAGCAGCTTGGAAGTTAGCACAGATACGCAGTATTTT. The chain carries TRBV5-6 and TRBJ2-3; no reliable D call. CDR1 is SGHDT and CDR2 is YYEEEE in the germline V gene. This CDR3 comprises 14 residues. The V and J ends lost 0 bases and 0 bases respectively, with 5 bases between them.

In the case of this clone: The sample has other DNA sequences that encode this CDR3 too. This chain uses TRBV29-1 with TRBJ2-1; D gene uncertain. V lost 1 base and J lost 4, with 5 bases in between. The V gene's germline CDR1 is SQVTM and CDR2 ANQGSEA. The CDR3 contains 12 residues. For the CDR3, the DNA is TGCAGCGTTGAAGGTAGTTACAATGAGCAGTTCTTC. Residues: CSVEGSYNEQFF.

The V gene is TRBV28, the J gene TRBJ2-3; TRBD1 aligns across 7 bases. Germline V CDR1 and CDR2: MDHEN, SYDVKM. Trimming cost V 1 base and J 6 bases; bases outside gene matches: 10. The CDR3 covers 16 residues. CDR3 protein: CASSLSKGANGDTQYF. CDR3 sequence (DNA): TGTGCCAGCAGTTTATCGAAGGGGGCGAATGGGGATACGCAGTATTTT.

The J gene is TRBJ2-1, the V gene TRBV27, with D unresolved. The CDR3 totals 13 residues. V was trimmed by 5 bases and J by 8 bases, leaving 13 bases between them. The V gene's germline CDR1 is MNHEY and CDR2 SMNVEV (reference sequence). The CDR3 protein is CASSLLLGDEQFF. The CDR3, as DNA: TGTGCCAGCAGTCTGCTTCTGGGTGATGAGCAGTTCTTC.

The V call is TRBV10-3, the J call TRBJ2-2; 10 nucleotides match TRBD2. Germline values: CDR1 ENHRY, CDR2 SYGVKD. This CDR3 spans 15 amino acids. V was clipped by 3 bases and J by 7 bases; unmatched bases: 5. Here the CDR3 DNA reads TGTGCCATCAGTGACCTAGCGGGAGAGAGCGGGGAGCTGTTTTTT. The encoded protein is CAISDLAGESGELFF.

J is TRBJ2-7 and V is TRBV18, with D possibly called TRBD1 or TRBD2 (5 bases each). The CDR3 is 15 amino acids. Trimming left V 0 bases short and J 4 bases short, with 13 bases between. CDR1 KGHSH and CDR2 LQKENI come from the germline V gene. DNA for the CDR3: TGTGCCAGCTCACCACCGGAGACGAGGGGTTACGAGCAGTACTTC. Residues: CASSPPETRGYEQYF.

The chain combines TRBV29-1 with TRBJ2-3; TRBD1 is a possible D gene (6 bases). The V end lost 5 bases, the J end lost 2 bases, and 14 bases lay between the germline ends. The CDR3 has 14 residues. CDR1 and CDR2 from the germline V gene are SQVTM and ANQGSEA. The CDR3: CSVPRDRSTDTQYF. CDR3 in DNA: TGCAGCGTTCCTAGAGACAGGTCCACAGATACGCAGTATTTT.

The CDR3: CAWSPQGAGGYTF. The CDR3 bases are TGTGCCTGGAGTCCACAGGGGGCAGGTGGCTACACCTTC. The V and J genes are TRBV30 and TRBJ1-2, with 9 bases identical to TRBD1. The germline gives CDR1 GTSNPN, CDR2 SVGIG (reference sequence). The CDR3 runs 13 residues. With 2 bases clipped from V and 7 bases from J, the junction kept 5 bases outside the gene matches.

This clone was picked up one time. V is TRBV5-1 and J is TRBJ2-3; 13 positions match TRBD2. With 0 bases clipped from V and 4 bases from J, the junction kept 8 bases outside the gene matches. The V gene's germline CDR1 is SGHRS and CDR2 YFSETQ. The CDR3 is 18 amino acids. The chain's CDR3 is CASSLARTSGRFSDTQYF. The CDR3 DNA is TGCGCCAGCAGCTTGGCCCGGACTAGCGGGAGATTCTCAGATACGCAGTATTTT.

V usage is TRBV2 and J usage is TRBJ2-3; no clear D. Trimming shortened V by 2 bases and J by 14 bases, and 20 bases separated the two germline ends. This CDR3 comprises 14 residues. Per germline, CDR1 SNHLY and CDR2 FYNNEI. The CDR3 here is CASSENPASPKMYF. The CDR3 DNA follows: TGTGCCAGCAGTGAAAATCCCGCGTCCCCAAAAATGTATTTT.

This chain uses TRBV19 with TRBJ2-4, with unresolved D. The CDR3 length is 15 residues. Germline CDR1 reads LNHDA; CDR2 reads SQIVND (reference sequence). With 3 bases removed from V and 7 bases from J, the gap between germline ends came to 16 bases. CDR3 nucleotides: TGTGCCAGTAGTATCGACGCCGGCAGTAGGAACATTCAGTACTTC. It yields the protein CASSIDAGSRNIQYF.

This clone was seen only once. The CDR3 spells CASSDGTLEQYF. In DNA form, the CDR3 reads TGTGCCAGCAGCGACGGGACTCTCGAGCAGTACTTC. The chain couples TRBV5-5 to TRBJ2-7; the D gene is possibly TRBD2 (6 bases). The length of the CDR3 is 12 residues. Trimming took off 4 bases at V and 6 bases at J, with 11 bases between the two ends. Germline-derived CDR1 and CDR2 are SGHKS and YYEKEE (reference sequence).

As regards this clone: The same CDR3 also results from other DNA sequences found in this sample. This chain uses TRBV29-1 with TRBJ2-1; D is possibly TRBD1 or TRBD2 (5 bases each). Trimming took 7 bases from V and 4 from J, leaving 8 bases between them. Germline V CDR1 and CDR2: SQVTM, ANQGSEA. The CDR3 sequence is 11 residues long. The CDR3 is CSGGGYNEQFF. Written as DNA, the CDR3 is TGCAGCGGTGGGGGTTACAATGAGCAGTTCTTC.

Written as DNA, the CDR3 is TGTGCCAGCTCAGATTACGGACGGCATAACTATGGCTACACCTTC. Translating gives CASSDYGRHNYGYTF. The chain uses TRBV18 and TRBJ1-2; D call uncertain. Trimming stripped 5 bases from V and 1 base from J, with 14 bases between. The CDR3 sequence is 15 residues long. From germline, CDR1 is KGHSH and CDR2 LQKENI.

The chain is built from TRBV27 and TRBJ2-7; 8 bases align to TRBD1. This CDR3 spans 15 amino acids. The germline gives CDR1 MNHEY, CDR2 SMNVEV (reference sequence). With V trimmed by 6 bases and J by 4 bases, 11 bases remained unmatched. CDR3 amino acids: CASRSSTGASYEQYF. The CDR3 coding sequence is TGTGCCAGCAGGTCTTCGACAGGGGCTAGTTACGAGCAGTACTTC.

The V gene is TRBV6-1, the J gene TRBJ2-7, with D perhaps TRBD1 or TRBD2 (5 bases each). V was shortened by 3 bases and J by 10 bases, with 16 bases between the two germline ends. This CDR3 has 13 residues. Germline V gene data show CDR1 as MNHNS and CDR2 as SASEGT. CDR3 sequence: CASSDPGPLSQYF. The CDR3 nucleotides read TGTGCCAGCAGTGACCCGGGACCCCTCTCTCAGTACTTC.

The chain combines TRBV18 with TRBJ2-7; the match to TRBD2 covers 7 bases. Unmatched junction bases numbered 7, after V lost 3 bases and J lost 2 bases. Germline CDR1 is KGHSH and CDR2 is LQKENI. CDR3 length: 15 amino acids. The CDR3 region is CASSPGSSGTYEQYF. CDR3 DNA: TGTGCCAGCTCACCGGGCTCTAGCGGAACCTACGAGCAGTACTTC.

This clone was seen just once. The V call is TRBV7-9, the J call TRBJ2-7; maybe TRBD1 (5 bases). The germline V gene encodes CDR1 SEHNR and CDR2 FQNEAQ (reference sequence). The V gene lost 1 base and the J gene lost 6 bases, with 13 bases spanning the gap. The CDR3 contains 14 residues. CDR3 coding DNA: TGTGCCAGCAGCTTAGGACAGCCGTGGGTCGAGCAGTACTTC. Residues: CASSLGQPWVEQYF.